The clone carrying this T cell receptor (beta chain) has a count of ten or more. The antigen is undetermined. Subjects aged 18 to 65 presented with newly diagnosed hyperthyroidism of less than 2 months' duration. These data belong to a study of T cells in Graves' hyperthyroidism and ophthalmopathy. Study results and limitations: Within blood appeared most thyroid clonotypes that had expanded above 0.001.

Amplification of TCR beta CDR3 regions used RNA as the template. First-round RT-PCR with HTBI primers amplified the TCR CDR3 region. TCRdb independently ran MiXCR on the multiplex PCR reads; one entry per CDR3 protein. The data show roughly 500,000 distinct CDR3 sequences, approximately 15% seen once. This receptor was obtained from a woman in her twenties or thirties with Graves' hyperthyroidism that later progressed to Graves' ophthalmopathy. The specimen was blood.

The CDR3 is CASSPPGVGADTQYF. CDR3 coding DNA: TGTGCCAGCTCACCGCCAGGGGTTGGAGCAGATACGCAGTATTTT. This rearrangement joins TRBV18 to TRBJ2-3; possible D gene TRBD1, 6 bases. This CDR3 has 15 residues. From germline, CDR1 is KGHSH and CDR2 LQKENI. Trimming shortened V by 3 bases and J by 4 bases, and 14 bases separated the two germline ends.